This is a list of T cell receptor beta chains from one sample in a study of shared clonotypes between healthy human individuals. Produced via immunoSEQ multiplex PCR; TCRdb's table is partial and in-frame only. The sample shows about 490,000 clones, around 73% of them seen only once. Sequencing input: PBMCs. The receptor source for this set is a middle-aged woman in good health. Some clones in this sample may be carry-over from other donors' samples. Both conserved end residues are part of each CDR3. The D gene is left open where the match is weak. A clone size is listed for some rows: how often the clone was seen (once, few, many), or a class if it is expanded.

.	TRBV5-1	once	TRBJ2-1	CASNRVPSGSYNEQFF	TGCGCCAGCAACAGGGTTCCATCGGGCTCCTACAATGAGCAGTTCTTC
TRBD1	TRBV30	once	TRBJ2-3	CARTTGAGGDTDTQYF	TGTGCCCGTACAACTGGGGCAGGGGGAGACACAGATACGCAGTATTTT
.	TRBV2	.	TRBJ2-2	CASRPRGVSATGELFF	TGTGCCAGCAGACCAAGAGGGGTTTCGGCCACCGGGGAGCTGTTTTTT
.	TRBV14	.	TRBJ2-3	CASSQAARGDTQYF	TGTGCCAGCAGCCAAGCCGCCAGGGGCGATACGCAGTATTTT
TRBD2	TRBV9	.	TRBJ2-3	CASSVSSGIQDTQYF	TGTGCCAGCAGCGTATCAAGCGGGATTCAAGATACGCAGTATTTT
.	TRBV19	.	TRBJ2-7	CASSAAAYEQYF	TGTGCCAGTAGTGCCGCCGCCTACGAGCAGTACTTC
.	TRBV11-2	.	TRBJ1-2	CASSLEGDGYTF	TGTGCCAGCAGCTTAGAGGGAGATGGCTACACCTTC
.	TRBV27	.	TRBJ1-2	CASSLSIGERSGGYTF	TGTGCCAGCAGTTTATCGATAGGGGAAAGGAGCGGGGGCTACACCTTC
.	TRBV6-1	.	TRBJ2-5	CASNRGRETQYF	TGTGCCAGCAATAGGGGCCGGGAGACCCAGTACTTC
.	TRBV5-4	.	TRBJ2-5	CASMGEETQYF	TGTGCCAGCATGGGGGAAGAGACCCAGTACTTC
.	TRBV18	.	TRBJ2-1	CASSPVILGRNEQFF	TGTGCCAGCTCACCAGTCATCCTGGGGCGGAATGAGCAGTTCTTC
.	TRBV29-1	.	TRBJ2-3	CSSRHWGAIDTQYF	TGCAGCTCACGTCACTGGGGGGCTATAGATACGCAGTATTTT
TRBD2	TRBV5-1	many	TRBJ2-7	CASAPGGRAYEQYF	TGCGCCAGCGCTCCAGGCGGGAGGGCCTACGAGCAGTACTTC
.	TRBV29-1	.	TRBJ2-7	CSVDNGPYEQYF	TGCAGCGTTGATAACGGTCCCTACGAGCAGTACTTC
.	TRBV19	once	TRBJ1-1	CASSLGFSTEAFF	TGTGCCAGTAGCTTAGGCTTTAGCACTGAAGCTTTCTTT
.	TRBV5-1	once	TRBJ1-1	CASSLFEGLNTEAFF	TGCGCCAGCAGCTTGTTCGAGGGCTTGAACACTGAAGCTTTCTTT
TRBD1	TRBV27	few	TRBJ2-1	CASSWGQYNEQFF	TGTGCCAGCAGTTGGGGACAGTACAATGAGCAGTTCTTC
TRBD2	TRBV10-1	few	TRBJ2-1	CASSERAGGPNEQFF	TGCGCCAGCAGTGAGCGGGCGGGAGGCCCGAATGAGCAGTTCTTC
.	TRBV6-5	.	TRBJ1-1	CASSTMNTEAFF	TGTGCCAGCTCCACCATGAACACTGAAGCTTTCTTT
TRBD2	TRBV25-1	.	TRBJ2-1	CASSGAGGSGEQFF	TGTGCCAGCAGTGGGGCGGGAGGGTCGGGTGAGCAGTTCTTC
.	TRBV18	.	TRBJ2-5	CASSDRPQETQYF	TGTGCCAGCTCAGACAGACCCCAAGAGACCCAGTACTTC
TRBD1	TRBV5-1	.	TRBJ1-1	CASSLARDRDRPPRGTEAEAFF	TGCGCCAGCAGCTTGGCCCGGGACAGGGATCGACCCCCGCGGGGTACGGAAGCTGAAGCTTTCTTT
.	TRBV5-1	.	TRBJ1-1	CASSLDGAPNTEAFF	TGCGCCAGCAGCTTGGATGGGGCGCCGAACACTGAAGCTTTCTTT
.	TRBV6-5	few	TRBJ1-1	CASSRDGMNTEAFF	TGTGCCAGCAGCCGGGACGGTATGAACACTGAAGCTTTCTTT
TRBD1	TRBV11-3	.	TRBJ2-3	CASSPGQGWDTQYF	TGTGCCAGCAGCCCAGGACAGGGGTGGGATACGCAGTATTTT
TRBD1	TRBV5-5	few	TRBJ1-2	CASSLSGGGYTF	TGTGCCAGCAGCTTGTCAGGGGGAGGCTACACCTTC
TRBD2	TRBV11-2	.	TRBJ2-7	CASSPGGLFIYEQYF	TGTGCCAGCAGCCCGGGGGGGCTATTCATCTACGAGCAGTACTTC
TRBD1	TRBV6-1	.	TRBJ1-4	CASRLTGSQNEKLFF	TGTGCCAGCAGATTGACAGGGTCTCAAAATGAAAAACTGTTTTTT
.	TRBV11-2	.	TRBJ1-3	CASRQYTGNTIYF	TGTGCCAGCAGACAGTACACTGGAAACACCATATATTTT
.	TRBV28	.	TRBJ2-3	CAIQNPNKADTQYF	TGTGCCATCCAGAATCCTAACAAGGCAGATACGCAGTATTTT
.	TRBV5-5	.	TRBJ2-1	CASSLGNEQFF	TGTGCCAGCAGCTTGGGGAATGAGCAGTTCTTC
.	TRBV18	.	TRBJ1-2	CASSLRGDNYGYTF	TGTGCCAGCTCACTCCGGGGAGATAACTATGGCTACACCTTC
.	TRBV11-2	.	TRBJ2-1	CASRPGGIYNEQFF	TGTGCCAGCCGCCCGGGCGGGATATACAATGAGCAGTTCTTC
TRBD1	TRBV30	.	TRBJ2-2	CAWSQDRFGELFF	TGTGCCTGGAGCCAGGACAGGTTTGGGGAGCTGTTTTTT
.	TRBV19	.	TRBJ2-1	CASSQLIEGNEQFF	TGTGCCAGTAGTCAACTCATTGAGGGGAATGAGCAGTTCTTC
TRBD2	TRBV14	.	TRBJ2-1	CASSQDVGRFSYNEQFF	TGTGCCAGCAGCCAAGATGTCGGGAGGTTCTCCTACAATGAGCAGTTCTTC
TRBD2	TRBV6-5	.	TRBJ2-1	CASGGDEQFF	TGTGCCAGCGGGGGGGATGAGCAGTTCTTC
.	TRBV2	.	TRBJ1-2	CASSVTGVYGYTF	TGTGCCAGCAGCGTTACAGGAGTCTATGGCTACACCTTC
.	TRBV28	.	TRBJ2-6	CASSLFRTGANVLTF	TGTGCCAGCAGTTTATTTCGTACTGGGGCCAACGTCCTGACTTTC